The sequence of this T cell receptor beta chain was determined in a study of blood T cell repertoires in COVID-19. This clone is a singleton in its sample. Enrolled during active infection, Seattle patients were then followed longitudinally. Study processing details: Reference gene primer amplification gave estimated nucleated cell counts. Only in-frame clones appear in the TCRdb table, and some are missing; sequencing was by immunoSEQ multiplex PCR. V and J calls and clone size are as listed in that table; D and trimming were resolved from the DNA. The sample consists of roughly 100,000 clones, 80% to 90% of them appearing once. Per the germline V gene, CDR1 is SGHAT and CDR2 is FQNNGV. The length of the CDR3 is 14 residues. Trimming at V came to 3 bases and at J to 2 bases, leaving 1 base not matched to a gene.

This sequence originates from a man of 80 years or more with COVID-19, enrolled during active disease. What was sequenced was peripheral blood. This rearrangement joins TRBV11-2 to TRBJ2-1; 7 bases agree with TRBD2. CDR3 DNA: TGTGCCAGCAGCTTGGGGGGGGCCTACAATGAGCAGTTCTTC. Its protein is CASSLGGAYNEQFF.